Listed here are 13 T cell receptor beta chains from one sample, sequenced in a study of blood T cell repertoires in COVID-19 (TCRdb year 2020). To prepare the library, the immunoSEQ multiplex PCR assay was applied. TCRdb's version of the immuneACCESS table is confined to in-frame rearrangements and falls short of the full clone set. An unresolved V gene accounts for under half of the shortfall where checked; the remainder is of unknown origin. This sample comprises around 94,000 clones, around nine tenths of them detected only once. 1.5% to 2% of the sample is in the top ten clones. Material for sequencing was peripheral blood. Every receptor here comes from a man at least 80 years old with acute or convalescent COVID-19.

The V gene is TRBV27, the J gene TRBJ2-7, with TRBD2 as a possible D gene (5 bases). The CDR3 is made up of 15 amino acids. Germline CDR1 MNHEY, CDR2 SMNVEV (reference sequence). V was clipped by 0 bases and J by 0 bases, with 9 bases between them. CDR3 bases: TGTGCCAGCAGTTTATCGGGCGGGCGCTCCTACGAGCAGTACTTC. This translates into CASSLSGGRSYEQYF.

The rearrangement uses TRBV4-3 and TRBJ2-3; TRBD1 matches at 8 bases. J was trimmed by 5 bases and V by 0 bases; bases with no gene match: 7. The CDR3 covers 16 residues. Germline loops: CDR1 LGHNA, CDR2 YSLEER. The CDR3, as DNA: TGCGCCAGCAGCCAAGATATTCAGGGGGCCGTAGATACGCAGTATTTT. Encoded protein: CASSQDIQGAVDTQYF.

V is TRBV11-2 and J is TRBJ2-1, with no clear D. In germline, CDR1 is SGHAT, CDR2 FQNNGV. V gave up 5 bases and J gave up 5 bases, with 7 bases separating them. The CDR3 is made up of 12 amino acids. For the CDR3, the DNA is TGTGCCAGCAGCCCGGTCAACAATGAGCAGTTCTTC. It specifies CASSPVNNEQFF.

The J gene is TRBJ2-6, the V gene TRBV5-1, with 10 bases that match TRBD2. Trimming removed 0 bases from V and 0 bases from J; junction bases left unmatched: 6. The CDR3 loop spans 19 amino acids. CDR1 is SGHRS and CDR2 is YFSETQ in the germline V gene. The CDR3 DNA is TGCGCCAGCAGCTTGGATATTTCTAGCGGGAGCTCTGGGGCCAACGTCCTGACTTTC. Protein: CASSLDISSGSSGANVLTF.

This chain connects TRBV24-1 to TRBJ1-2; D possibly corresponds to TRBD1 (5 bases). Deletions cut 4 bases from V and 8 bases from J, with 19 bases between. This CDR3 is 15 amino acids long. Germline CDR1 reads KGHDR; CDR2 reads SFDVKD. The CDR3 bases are TGTGCCACCAGTGAACGGACTTGGGGGGATGGGGGCTACACCTTC. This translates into CATSERTWGDGGYTF.

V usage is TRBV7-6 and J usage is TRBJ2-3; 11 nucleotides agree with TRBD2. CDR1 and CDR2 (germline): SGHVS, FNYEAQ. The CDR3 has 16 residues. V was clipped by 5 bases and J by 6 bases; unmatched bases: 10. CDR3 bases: TGTGCCAGCAGCGTCCTACTAGCGGGAGAGGGGGATACGCAGTATTTT. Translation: CASSVLLAGEGDTQYF.

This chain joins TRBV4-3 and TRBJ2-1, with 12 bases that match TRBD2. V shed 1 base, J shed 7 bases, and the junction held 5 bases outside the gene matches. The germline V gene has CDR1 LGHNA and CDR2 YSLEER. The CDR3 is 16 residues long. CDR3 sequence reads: CASSQALAGGENEQFF. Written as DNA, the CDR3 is TGCGCCAGCAGCCAAGCTCTAGCGGGAGGGGAGAATGAGCAGTTCTTC.

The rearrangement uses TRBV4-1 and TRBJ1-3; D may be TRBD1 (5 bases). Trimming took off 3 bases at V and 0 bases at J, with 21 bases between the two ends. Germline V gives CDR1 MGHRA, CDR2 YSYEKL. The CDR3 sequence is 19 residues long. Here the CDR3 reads CASSQERDLQAISGNTIYF. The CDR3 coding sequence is TGCGCCAGCAGCCAGGAACGGGACTTACAAGCAATCTCTGGAAACACCATATATTTT.

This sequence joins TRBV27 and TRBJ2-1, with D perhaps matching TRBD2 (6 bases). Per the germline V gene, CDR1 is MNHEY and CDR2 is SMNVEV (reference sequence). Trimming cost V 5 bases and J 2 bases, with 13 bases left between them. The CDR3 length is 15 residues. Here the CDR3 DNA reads TGTGCCAGCAGTACCTTTAGCGGTCCCTACAATGAGCAGTTCTTC. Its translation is CASSTFSGPYNEQFF.

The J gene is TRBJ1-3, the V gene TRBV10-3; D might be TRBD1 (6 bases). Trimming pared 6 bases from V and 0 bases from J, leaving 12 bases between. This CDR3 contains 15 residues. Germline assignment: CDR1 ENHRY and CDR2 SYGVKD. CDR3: CAIRSDRNSGNTIYF. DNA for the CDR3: TGTGCCATCAGGTCTGACAGGAACTCTGGAAACACCATATATTTT.

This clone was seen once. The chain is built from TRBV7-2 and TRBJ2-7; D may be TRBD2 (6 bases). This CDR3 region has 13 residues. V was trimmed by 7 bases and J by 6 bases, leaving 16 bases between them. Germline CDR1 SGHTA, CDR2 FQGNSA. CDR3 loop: CASTPAGRGEQYF. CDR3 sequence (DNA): TGTGCCAGCACCCCCGCAGGGCGGGGCGAGCAGTACTTC.

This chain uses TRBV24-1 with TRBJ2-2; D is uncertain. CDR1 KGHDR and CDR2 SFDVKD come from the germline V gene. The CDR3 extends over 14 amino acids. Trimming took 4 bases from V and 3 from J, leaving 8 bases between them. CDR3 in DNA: TGTGCCACCAGTGAGCCGACTTACACCGGGGAGCTGTTTTTT. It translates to CATSEPTYTGELFF.

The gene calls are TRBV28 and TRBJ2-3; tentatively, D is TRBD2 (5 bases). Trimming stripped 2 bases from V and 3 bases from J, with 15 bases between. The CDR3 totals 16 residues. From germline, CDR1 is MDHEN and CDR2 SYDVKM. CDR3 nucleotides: TGTGCCAGCAGTTTAGCAGGAGGTATGTTGACAGATACGCAGTATTTT. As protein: CASSLAGGMLTDTQYF.